A single T cell receptor beta chain is shown here with its context. What it binds is not known. Sequencing used immunoSEQ multiplex PCR; TCRdb keeps in-frame clones, though not all of them. The table shows under 85,000 clones, with over 70% occurring only once. The entry originates in a study of OX40 agonist ivuxolimab in advanced cancers. Study-level findings and limits: No determination was made of the antigen specificity of the expanded peripheral T cells. By week 6 at 0.1 to 3.0 mg/kg, blood CD4+ and CD8+ T cells had expanded clonally.

This CDR3 is built from 17 residues. The V gene's germline CDR1 is LNHDA and CDR2 SQIVND (reference sequence). The sequence derives from an adult with an advanced solid tumor such as melanoma, head and neck, liver or kidney cancer. This chain joins TRBV19 and TRBJ2-5, with 7 bases fitting TRBD1. The DNA end is a closer match to TRBJ2-7, so the J assignment may be wrong. Material: CD4+ or CD8+ T cells sorted from blood, obtained in a trial of the OX40 agonist ivuxolimab. CDR3 loop: CASSPKAGTAQHYEQYF. The DNA of the CDR3 is TGTGCCAGTAGTCCAAAGGCTGGGACAGCTCAACACTACGAGCAGTACTTC.